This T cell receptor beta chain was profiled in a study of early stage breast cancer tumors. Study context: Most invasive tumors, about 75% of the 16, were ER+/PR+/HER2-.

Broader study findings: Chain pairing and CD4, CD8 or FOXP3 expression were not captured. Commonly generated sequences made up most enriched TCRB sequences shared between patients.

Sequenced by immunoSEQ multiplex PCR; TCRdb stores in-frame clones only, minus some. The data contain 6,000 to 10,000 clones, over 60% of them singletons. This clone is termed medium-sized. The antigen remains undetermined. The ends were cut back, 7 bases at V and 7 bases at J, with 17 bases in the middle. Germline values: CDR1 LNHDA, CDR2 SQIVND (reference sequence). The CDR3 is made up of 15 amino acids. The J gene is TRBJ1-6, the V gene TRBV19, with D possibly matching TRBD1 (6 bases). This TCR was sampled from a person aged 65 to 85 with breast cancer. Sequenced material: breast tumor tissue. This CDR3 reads CASKNDQGPNSPLHF. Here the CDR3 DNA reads TGTGCCAGTAAGAATGACCAGGGGCCCAATTCACCCCTCCACTTT.